A single sample is the source of the 30 T cell receptor beta chains below, sequenced in a study of shared clonotypes between healthy human individuals. The data were produced by immunoSEQ multiplex PCR, yet TCRdb's version contains in-frame clones alone and is incomplete. The sample holds around 320,000 clones, more than 75% seen once. Sample: memory CD8+ T cells sorted from blood. Subset meaning: CD45RO+ cells pooled with CCR7-negative TemRA cells. All receptors come from a man between 18 and 35 years old in good health.

This chain joins TRBV4-3 and TRBJ2-7; the match to TRBD2 covers 7 bases. Germline V gene data show CDR1 as LGHNA and CDR2 as YSLEER. The trim removed 0 bases at V and 5 bases at J, leaving 13 bases unmatched. The CDR3 has 17 amino acids. CDR3 region: CASSQDFFGEGCNEQYF. The CDR3 DNA follows: TGCGCCAGCAGCCAAGATTTTTTTGGGGAGGGGTGCAACGAGCAGTACTTC.

The rearrangement uses TRBV11-2 and TRBJ2-7; no reliable D call. The germline gives CDR1 SGHAT, CDR2 FQNNGV. The CDR3 length is 14 residues. V was cut by 0 bases and J by 3 bases, with 9 bases left in between. CDR3 loop: CASSLEAALYEQYF. CDR3 sequence (DNA): TGTGCCAGCAGCTTAGAAGCTGCCCTCTACGAGCAGTACTTC.

The DNA of the CDR3 is TGTGCCAGCAGCCCCCTGGCTAGCGGGTTGATATGGGACATTCAGTACTTC. Protein sequence: CASSPLASGLIWDIQYF. The chain couples TRBV7-2 to TRBJ2-4; 8 nucleotides align to TRBD2. Germline trimming cut 5 bases from V and 8 bases from J; bases unmatched to any gene: 17. Germline CDR1 is SGHTA and CDR2 is FQGNSA. The CDR3 loop spans 17 amino acids.

This clone has a single count. The CDR3 loop reads CASRAGGMSDTQYF. DNA for the CDR3: TGTGCCAGCAGGGCGGGGGGGATGTCAGATACGCAGTATTTT. The chain uses TRBV9 and TRBJ2-3, with 9 bases identical to TRBD2. V was pared by 5 bases and J by 4 bases, with 5 bases of the junction left unmatched. Germline CDR1 SGDLS, CDR2 YYNGEE. The length of the CDR3 is 14 residues.

The rearrangement uses TRBV30 and TRBJ1-5; 9 positions agree with TRBD1. The CDR3 totals 15 residues. The germline V gene encodes CDR1 GTSNPN and CDR2 SVGIG (reference sequence). V trimming: 0 bases; J trimming: 5 bases; junction bases outside the gene matches: 5. In nucleotides, the CDR3 is TGTGCCTGGAGTGTCGGGACAGGGTCACATCAGCCCCAGCATTTT. Translated, it gives CAWSVGTGSHQPQHF. Variable domain in full (rest from reference TRBV30 and TRBJ1-5): SQTIHQWPATLVQPVGSPLSLECTVEGTSNPNLYWYRQAAGRGLQLLFYSVGIGQISSEVPQNLSASRPQDRQFILSSKKLLLSDSGFYLCAWSVGTGSHQPQHFGDGTRLSIL.

The V and J genes are TRBV4-1 and TRBJ2-1; the match to TRBD2 covers 14 bases. V shed 0 bases, J shed 6 bases, and the junction held 10 bases outside the gene matches. The CDR3 totals 19 residues. Germline assignment: CDR1 MGHRA and CDR2 YSYEKL. The CDR3, as DNA: TGCGCCAGCAGCCAAGATCCCGGGACTAGCGGGAGAGGGAGCAATGAGCAGTTCTTC. It codes for CASSQDPGTSGRGSNEQFF.

This chain connects TRBV14 to TRBJ2-7, with 7 nucleotides matching TRBD1. J lost 8 bases, V lost 5 bases, and 9 bases had no gene match. Germline lookup yields CDR1 SGHDN and CDR2 FVKESK. The CDR3 length is 13 residues. This CDR3 is CASSVRDSLQQYF. DNA of the CDR3: TGTGCCAGCAGCGTACGGGACAGTTTGCAGCAGTACTTC.

The chain employs TRBV5-6 and TRBJ2-5; D is perhaps TRBD1 (5 bases). CDR1 is SGHDT and CDR2 is YYEEEE in the germline V gene. This CDR3 has 14 residues. V dropped 1 base and J dropped 4 bases, with 11 bases sitting between them. The CDR3 region has the DNA TGTGCCAGCAGCTTGCAGGGCTGGGGAGAGACCCAGTACTTC. Amino acids: CASSLQGWGETQYF.

The chain uses TRBV6-5 and TRBJ1-2; 7 nucleotides align to TRBD1. This CDR3 region has 15 residues. J was trimmed by 8 bases and V by 6 bases; bases with no gene match: 15. Per the germline V gene, CDR1 is MNHEY and CDR2 is SVGAGI. CDR3 region: CASSSTPTGRLGYTF. In DNA, the CDR3 is TGTGCCAGCAGCTCCACTCCGACAGGGAGGTTAGGCTACACCTTC.

V is TRBV10-1 and J is TRBJ1-1; D gene uncertain. Germline CDR1 is WNHNN and CDR2 is SYGVQD (reference sequence). CDR3 length: 14 residues. V shed 4 bases and J shed 6 bases, with 15 bases lying between them. The CDR3 nucleotides are TGCGCCAGCAGTGTTACTCAAGACCAGGCTGAAGCTTTCTTT. This translates into CASSVTQDQAEAFF.

The V gene is TRBV9, the J gene TRBJ2-7; no clear D gene. In germline, CDR1 is SGDLS, CDR2 YYNGEE. Trimming took off 5 bases at V and 3 bases at J, with 6 bases between the two ends. The CDR3 loop spans 11 amino acids. This CDR3 reads CASSADYEQYF. CDR3 in DNA: TGTGCCAGCAGTGCAGACTACGAGCAGTACTTC.

This clone turned up a few times. The chain links TRBV5-4 to TRBJ2-1; possible D gene TRBD2, 5 bases. V lost 0 bases, J lost 5 bases, and 9 bases lay in between. This CDR3 is 14 amino acids long. Looked up from germline, CDR1 is SGHNT and CDR2 is YYREEE (reference sequence). CDR3 nucleotide sequence: TGTGCCAGCAGCTTGGCCGACTATAACAATGAGCAGTTCTTC. Encoded protein: CASSLADYNNEQFF.

The chain recombines TRBV27 with TRBJ2-7; maybe TRBD2 (6 bases). The V end was cut by 5 bases, the J end by 6 bases, with 20 bases between. This CDR3 is 15 amino acids long. Germline V gene data show CDR1 as MNHEY and CDR2 as SMNVEV (reference sequence). In nucleotides, the CDR3 is TGTGCCAGCAGTCCACTCGTAGGGGCGCGGGGCGAGCAGTACTTC. Its translation: CASSPLVGARGEQYF.

J is TRBJ1-4 and V is TRBV7-9; 12 bases match TRBD1. In germline, CDR1 is SEHNR, CDR2 FQNEAQ (reference sequence). The CDR3 has 19 amino acids. Trimming took 5 bases from V and 6 from J; bases not matched to a gene: 16. Here the CDR3 reads CASSPSLGTGGDFDEKLFF. The CDR3 nucleotides read TGTGCCAGCAGCCCTAGCCTAGGGACAGGGGGCGACTTCGATGAAAAACTGTTTTTT.

J is TRBJ2-7 and V is TRBV13, with D tentatively TRBD2 (7 bases). CDR3 length equals 15 residues. The germline V gene has CDR1 PRHDT and CDR2 FYEKMQ (reference sequence). The V and J ends lost 5 bases and 1 base respectively, with 15 bases between them. CDR3 sequence: CASSLRGATSYEQYF. DNA of the CDR3: TGTGCCAGCAGCCTACGGGGGGCGACTTCCTACGAGCAGTACTTC.

This chain uses TRBV6-1 with TRBJ1-2; no firm D call. Germline CDR1 and CDR2: MNHNS and SASEGT. There are 13 residues in the CDR3. The germline V and J ends were trimmed by 3 bases and 5 bases, with 10 bases remaining between them. CDR3 amino acids: CASSEMAGYGYTF. The CDR3 DNA sequence: TGTGCCAGCAGTGAGATGGCAGGTTATGGCTACACCTTC.

The gene calls are TRBV5-1 and TRBJ1-2, with D hard to call. V was cut by 0 bases and J by 7 bases, with 13 bases left in between. Germline V lookup: CDR1 SGHRS, CDR2 YFSETQ. This CDR3 is 14 amino acids long. The CDR3 reads CASSLAAGRGGYTF. In nucleotides, the CDR3 is TGCGCCAGCAGCTTGGCGGCCGGACGGGGTGGCTACACCTTC.

The rearrangement joins TRBV10-2 to TRBJ2-7, with 8 bases lining up with TRBD1. There are 15 residues in the CDR3. Per germline, CDR1 WSHSY and CDR2 SAAADI. The V gene end was trimmed by 7 bases and the J gene end by 3 bases; junction bases not matched to a gene: 11. For the CDR3, the DNA is TGCGCCAGCACCGCGGGCTCGGACAGGGTCTACGAGCAGTACTTC. This encodes CASTAGSDRVYEQYF.

The genes are TRBV2 and TRBJ2-1; possible D gene TRBD2, 5 bases. Germline CDR1 is SNHLY and CDR2 is FYNNEI. V lost 3 bases to trimming and J lost 10 bases, with 13 bases between them. The CDR3 totals 13 residues. The CDR3 here is CASSEAELVEQFF. CDR3 DNA sequence: TGTGCCAGCAGTGAGGCCGAACTAGTCGAGCAGTTCTTC.

The V gene is TRBV7-2, the J gene TRBJ2-1; unclear D gene. This CDR3 is 15 amino acids long. Deletions cut 1 base from V and 2 bases from J, with 9 bases between. Germline values: CDR1 SGHTA, CDR2 FQGNSA. For the CDR3, the DNA is TGTGCCAGCAGCTTAGGGCGCAAGCCCTACAATGAGCAGTTCTTC. Encoded protein: CASSLGRKPYNEQFF.

This chain joins TRBV9 and TRBJ1-1; TRBD1 agrees at 8 bases. Germline V gene data show CDR1 as SGDLS and CDR2 as YYNGEE. The CDR3 consists of 15 residues. Trimming took 2 bases from V and 4 from J; bases not matched to a gene: 7. CDR3 loop: CASSVEDRVGTEAFF. For the CDR3, the DNA is TGTGCCAGCAGCGTCGAGGACAGGGTCGGCACTGAAGCTTTCTTT.

This rearrangement joins TRBV7-2 to TRBJ2-1; TRBD2 matches 9 bases. With V trimmed by 1 base and J by 4 bases, 2 bases remained unmatched. The CDR3 covers 15 residues. The germline V gene has CDR1 SGHTA and CDR2 FQGNSA. CDR3 residues: CASSLEGLAYNEQFF. In nucleotides, the CDR3 is TGTGCCAGCAGCTTAGAGGGACTAGCATACAATGAGCAGTTCTTC.

This clone was picked up a small number of times. The J gene is TRBJ2-2, the V gene TRBV2; D is ambiguous. Germline CDR1 reads SNHLY; CDR2 reads FYNNEI. Trimming shortened V by 5 bases and J by 6 bases, and 13 bases separated the two germline ends. CDR3 length: 14 amino acids. Here the CDR3 reads CASSTESLAGELFF. In DNA, the CDR3 is TGTGCCAGCAGTACGGAAAGTTTAGCCGGGGAGCTGTTTTTT.

DNA of the CDR3: TGTGCCTGGAGTCCTCTGGGGGGCACTGAAGCTTTCTTT. It translates to CAWSPLGGTEAFF. The rearrangement uses TRBV30 and TRBJ1-1; maybe TRBD1 (5 bases). CDR3 size: 13 residues. Germline lookup yields CDR1 GTSNPN and CDR2 SVGIG (reference sequence). Trimming pared 2 bases from V and 4 bases from J, leaving 11 bases between. Full variable domain (missing parts from reference TRBV30 and TRBJ1-1): SQTIHQWPATLVQPVGSPLSLECTVEGTSNPNLYWYRQAAGRGLQLLFYSVGIGQISSEVPQNLSASRPQDRQFILSSKKLLLSDSGFYLCAWSPLGGTEAFFGQGTRLTVV.

CDR3 region: CASSEGLAGGSYEQYF. The DNA for the CDR3 is TGTGCCAGCAGTGAAGGGTTGGCGGGTGGGTCCTACGAGCAGTACTTC. The chain is built from TRBV2 and TRBJ2-7; TRBD2 might be the D (5 bases). CDR1 SNHLY and CDR2 FYNNEI come from the germline V gene. V was trimmed by 1 base and J by 1 base, leaving 14 bases between them. The CDR3 spans 16 residues.

The chain recombines TRBV7-6 with TRBJ2-5; 10 bases are a match to TRBD1. The length of the CDR3 is 15 residues. CDR1 SGHVS and CDR2 FNYEAQ come from the germline V gene. The V segment lost 0 bases and the J segment 5 bases; nucleotides outside the gene matches: 3. This chain's CDR3 is CASSLAGQGRETQYF. The CDR3 DNA reads TGTGCCAGCAGCTTAGCGGGACAGGGGAGGGAGACCCAGTACTTC.

This clone was seen only a few times. The chain recombines TRBV10-3 with TRBJ2-2; 12 positions agree with TRBD2. The CDR3 runs 18 residues. The V and J ends lost 6 bases and 1 base, in that order; junction bases with no gene match: 9. In germline, CDR1 is ENHRY, CDR2 SYGVKD. The CDR3 protein is CAISSRTSGMGNTGELFF. DNA of the CDR3: TGTGCCATCAGCAGCCGGACTAGCGGGATGGGGAACACCGGGGAGCTGTTTTTT.

The CDR3 DNA follows: TGCGCCAGCAGCCAAGATCGGGCGGGCGAGCAGTACTTC. Translating gives CASSQDRAGEQYF. The J gene is TRBJ2-7, the V gene TRBV4-1; weak D call: TRBD2 (5 bases). Trimming removed 0 bases from V and 6 bases from J, with 9 bases in between. CDR3 size: 13 residues. Germline V gives CDR1 MGHRA, CDR2 YSYEKL.

The chain links TRBV7-8 to TRBJ2-1; TRBD2 aligns across 8 bases. The CDR3 is 17 amino acids. CDR1 is SGHVS and CDR2 is FQNEAQ in the germline V gene. Trimming removed 0 bases from V and 0 bases from J; junction bases left unmatched: 4. CDR3 in DNA: TGTGCCAGCAGCTTAGCCCAAGGACTAGCCTCCTACAATGAGCAGTTCTTC. It is translated as CASSLAQGLASYNEQFF.

The chain is built from TRBV4-3 and TRBJ2-7; perhaps TRBD1 as D (8 bases). This CDR3 region has 16 residues. V shed 0 bases and J shed 4 bases, with 16 bases lying between them. CDR1 and CDR2 (germline): LGHNA, YSLEER. The CDR3 loop reads CASSQDVGQGGYEQYF. The CDR3 region has the DNA TGCGCCAGCAGCCAAGATGTTGGACAGGGAGGGTACGAGCAGTACTTC.